This TCR beta chain was documented in a study of brain metastases from non-small cell lung cancer. TCRdb's copy holds only in-frame clones and misses some; the assay was immunoSEQ multiplex PCR. The repertoire consists of about 15,000 clones, with about four fifths occurring once and the leading ten covering about 8%. Trimming removed 3 bases at V and 5 bases at J, with 11 bases between. The CDR3 spans 13 residues. CDR1 and CDR2 from the germline V gene are SGDLS and YYNGEE. Sequenced input: primary lung tumor tissue. V usage is TRBV9 and J usage is TRBJ2-5, with D hard to call. The TCR sequence derives from a donor aged 40 or older with non-small cell lung cancer. For the CDR3, the DNA is TGTGCCAGCAGCGCCGACGTCAGGGAGACCCAGTACTTC. Translating gives CASSADVRETQYF.